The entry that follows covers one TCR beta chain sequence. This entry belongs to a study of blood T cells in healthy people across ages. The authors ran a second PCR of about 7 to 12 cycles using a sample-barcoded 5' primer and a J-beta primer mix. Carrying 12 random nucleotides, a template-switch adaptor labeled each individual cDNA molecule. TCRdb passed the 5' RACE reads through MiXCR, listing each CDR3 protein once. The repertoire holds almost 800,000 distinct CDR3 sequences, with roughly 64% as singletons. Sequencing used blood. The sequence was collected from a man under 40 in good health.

For the CDR3, the DNA is TGCAGCGTGACTAAAGGGGGCGGGGAGGCTGAAGCTTTCTTT. Translating it yields CSVTKGGGEAEAFF. This chain joins TRBV29-1 and TRBJ1-1; TRBD1 matches 7 bases. The CDR3 sequence is 14 residues long. Germline CDR1 and CDR2: SQVTM and ANQGSEA. J lost 6 bases, V lost 6 bases, and 13 bases had no gene match.